This is a list of T cell receptor beta chains from one sample in a study of T cells in Graves' hyperthyroidism and ophthalmopathy. TCRdb processed the multiplex PCR reads anew with MiXCR; each CDR3 protein has one entry. The repertoire holds hundreds of thousands of distinct CDR3 sequences, with about two fifths as singletons. The sequencing sample was made of blood. These TCRs come from a man between 18 and 35 years old with Graves' hyperthyroidism. Both conserved end residues are part of each CDR3.

V	J	CDR3
TRBV19	TRBJ1-4	CASTPRGGEKLFF
TRBV18	TRBJ2-7	CASSTVRGNEQYF
TRBV11-2	TRBJ1-4	CASSLDPGTGAVFF
TRBV29-1	TRBJ2-7	CSRTGDYEQYF
TRBV13	TRBJ1-4	CASSSGTEGFEKLFF
TRBV27	TRBJ2-2	CASRVAGELFF
TRBV2	TRBJ2-3	CASNLDFPSTDTQYF
TRBV12-3/TRBV12-4	TRBJ2-7	CASSSSSTGRNEQYF
TRBV15	TRBJ2-7	CATSQGETYEQYF
TRBV6-5	TRBJ1-1	CASTPEEGSGPEAFF
TRBV19	TRBJ1-1	CASSILGSTEAFF
TRBV7-9	TRBJ1-1	CASGGGTEGREAFF
TRBV5-1	TRBJ1-6	CASSHYSPLHF
TRBV2	TRBJ1-1	CASSASGAANTEAFF
TRBV29-1	TRBJ2-3	CSVEGLSGGTDTQYF
TRBV5-1	TRBJ2-2	CASSGTLANTGELFF
TRBV6-2/TRBV6-3	TRBJ2-7	CASSRLLAGVYEQYF
TRBV7-3	TRBJ2-2	CASSLSGHRTGELFF
TRBV6-2/TRBV6-3	TRBJ2-7	CASSLGALAREQYF
TRBV5-1	TRBJ2-7	CASSRLTSEGEQYF
TRBV12-3/TRBV12-4	TRBJ2-7	CASRSGTRYEQYF
TRBV20-1	TRBJ1-1	CSARTMGTEAFF
TRBV29-1	TRBJ2-7	CSGRDRDTGEQYF
TRBV5-1	TRBJ2-7	CASSLGDVSNEQYF
TRBV20-1	TRBJ1-1	CSASLNRVTEAFF
TRBV4-1	TRBJ1-5	CASSQISHQPQHF
TRBV10-3	TRBJ2-7	CAISDPGMRTGGDEQYF
TRBV7-2	TRBJ1-5	CASSRTGGTDQPQHF
TRBV12-3/TRBV12-4	TRBJ1-2	CASTKQGAGGYTF
TRBV7-3	TRBJ2-2	CASSPVQAANTGELFF
TRBV5-4	TRBJ1-1	CASSPTGVDTEAFF
TRBV5-1	TRBJ1-6	CASSLAARGSSPLHF
TRBV9	TRBJ1-5	CASSVDSGSNQPQHF
TRBV7-3	TRBJ2-2	CASSQDDPPTGTGELFF
TRBV27	TRBJ2-7	CASRLAGGSYEQYF
TRBV20-1	TRBJ1-4	CSARDRRDSLPETLFF
TRBV19	TRBJ2-6	CASSIVPQGSGANVLTF
TRBV2	TRBJ1-4	CASREGKEQLFF
TRBV29-1	TRBJ2-7	CSVLLSYEQYF
TRBV10-3	TRBJ2-7	CATRGTGDYEQYF
TRBV15	TRBJ2-4	CATSHTGQLRNF
TRBV5-1	TRBJ2-7	CASSRDRSGYEQYF
TRBV4-3	TRBJ1-6	CASSQGDWDNSPLHF
TRBV14	TRBJ1-1	CASSQRGSEAFF
TRBV7-9	TRBJ1-4	CASSPGGNPNEKLFF
TRBV13	TRBJ1-2	CASSPSGGRDGYTF
TRBV20-1	TRBJ2-5	CSARDRREVLSETQYF
TRBV7-8	TRBJ2-7	CASSKGGYEQYF
TRBV6-5	TRBJ1-2	CAISYGQANYGYTF
TRBV11-2	TRBJ1-5	CASSPQANQPQHF
TRBV6-5	TRBJ1-3	CASSYGGNTIYF
TRBV10-3	TRBJ1-6	CAISAEENYNSPLHF
TRBV29-1	TRBJ1-2	CSVEDRAGGPYGYTF
TRBV7-6	TRBJ2-5	CASSLEGGGPTKTQYF
TRBV7-9	TRBJ1-3	CASSLGRAGHGNTIYF
TRBV7-6	TRBJ2-6	CASSPRLAGANVLTF
TRBV7-2	TRBJ1-2	CASSLQTTGGYGYTF
TRBV7-9	TRBJ2-6	CASSLRGDNVLTF
TRBV7-2	TRBJ2-7	CASRRTSGTSYEQYF